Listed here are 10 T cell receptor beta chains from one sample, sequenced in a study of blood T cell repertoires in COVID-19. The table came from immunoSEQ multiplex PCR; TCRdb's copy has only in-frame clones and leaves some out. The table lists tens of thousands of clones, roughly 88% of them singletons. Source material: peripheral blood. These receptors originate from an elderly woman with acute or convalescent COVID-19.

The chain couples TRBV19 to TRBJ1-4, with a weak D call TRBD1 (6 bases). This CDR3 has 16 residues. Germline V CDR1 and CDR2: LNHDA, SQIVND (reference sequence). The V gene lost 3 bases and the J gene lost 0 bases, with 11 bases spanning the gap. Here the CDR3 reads CASSILGHSTNEKLFF. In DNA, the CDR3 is TGTGCCAGTAGTATTTTGGGACACTCAACTAATGAAAAACTGTTTTTT.

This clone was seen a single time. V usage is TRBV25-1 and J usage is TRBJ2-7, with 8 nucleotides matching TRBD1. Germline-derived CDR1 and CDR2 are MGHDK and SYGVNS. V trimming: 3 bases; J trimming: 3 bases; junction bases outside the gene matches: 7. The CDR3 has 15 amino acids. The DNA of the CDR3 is TGTGCCAGCAGTGATCCGGGACAGGCCTTCTACGAGCAGTACTTC. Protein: CASSDPGQAFYEQYF.

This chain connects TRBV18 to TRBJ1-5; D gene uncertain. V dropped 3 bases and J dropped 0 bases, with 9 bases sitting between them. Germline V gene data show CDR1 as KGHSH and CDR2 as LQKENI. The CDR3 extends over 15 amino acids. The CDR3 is CASSPSARSNQPQHF. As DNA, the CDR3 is TGTGCCAGCTCACCGTCTGCGCGTAGCAATCAGCCCCAGCATTTT.

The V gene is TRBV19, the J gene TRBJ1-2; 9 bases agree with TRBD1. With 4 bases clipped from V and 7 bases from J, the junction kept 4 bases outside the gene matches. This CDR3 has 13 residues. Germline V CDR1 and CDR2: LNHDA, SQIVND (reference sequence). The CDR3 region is CASSKSDRGGYTF. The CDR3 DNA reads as TGTGCCAGTAGTAAGTCGGACAGGGGTGGCTACACCTTC.

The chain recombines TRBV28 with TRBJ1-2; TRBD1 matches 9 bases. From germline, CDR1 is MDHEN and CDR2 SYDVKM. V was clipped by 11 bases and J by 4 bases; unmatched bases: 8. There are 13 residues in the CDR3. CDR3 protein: CARPPDRGYGYTF. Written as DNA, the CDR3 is TGTGCCCGACCTCCGGACAGGGGCTATGGCTACACCTTC.

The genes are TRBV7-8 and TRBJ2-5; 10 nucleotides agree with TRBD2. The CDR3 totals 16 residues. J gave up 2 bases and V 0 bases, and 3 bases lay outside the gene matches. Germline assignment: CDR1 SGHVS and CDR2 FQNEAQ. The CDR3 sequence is CASSLALAGGQETQYF. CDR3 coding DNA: TGTGCCAGCAGCTTAGCTTTAGCGGGGGGTCAAGAGACCCAGTACTTC.

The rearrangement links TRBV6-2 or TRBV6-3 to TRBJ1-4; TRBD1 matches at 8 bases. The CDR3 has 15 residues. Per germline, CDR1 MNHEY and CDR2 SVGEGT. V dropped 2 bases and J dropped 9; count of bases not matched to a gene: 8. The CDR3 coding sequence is TGTGCCAGCAGTTACGAGAGACAGGGGCGGAAAAAACTGTTTTTT. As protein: CASSYERQGRKKLFF.

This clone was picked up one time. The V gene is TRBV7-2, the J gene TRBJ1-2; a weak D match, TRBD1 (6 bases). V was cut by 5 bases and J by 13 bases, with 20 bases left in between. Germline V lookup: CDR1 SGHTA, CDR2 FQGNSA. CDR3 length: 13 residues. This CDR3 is CASSEQGSKSGTF. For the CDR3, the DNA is TGTGCCAGCAGCGAACAGGGATCAAAAAGCGGCACCTTC. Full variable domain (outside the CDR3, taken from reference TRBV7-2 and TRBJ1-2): GAGVSQSPSNKVTEKGKDVELRCDPISGHTALYWYRQSLGQGLEFLIYFQGNSAPDKSGLPSDRFSAERTGGSVSTLTIQRTQQEDSAVYLCASSEQGSKSGTFGSGTRLTVV.

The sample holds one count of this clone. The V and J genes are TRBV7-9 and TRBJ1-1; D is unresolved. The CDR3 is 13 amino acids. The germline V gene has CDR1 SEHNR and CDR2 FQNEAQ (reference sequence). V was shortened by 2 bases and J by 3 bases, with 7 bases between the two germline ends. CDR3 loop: CASSLNADTEAFF. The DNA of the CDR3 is TGTGCCAGCAGCTTAAACGCGGACACTGAAGCTTTCTTT.

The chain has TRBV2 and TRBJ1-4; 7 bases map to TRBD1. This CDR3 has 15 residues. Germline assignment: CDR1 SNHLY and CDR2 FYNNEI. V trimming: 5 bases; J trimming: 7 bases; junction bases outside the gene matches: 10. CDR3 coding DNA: TGTGCCAGCAGTCGACAGGGTGAAGGATCTGAAAAACTGTTTTTT. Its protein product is CASSRQGEGSEKLFF.